The 19 T cell receptor beta chains in this list originate from one sample, sequenced in a study of blood T cell repertoires in COVID-19. The method was immunoSEQ multiplex PCR; TCRdb's version includes in-frame clones alone and lacks a portion of them. This sample has 220,000 or so clones, with approximately 84% found just once. Sequencing was done on a sample of peripheral blood. These receptors came from a woman in her twenties or thirties who had recovered from COVID-19.

This chain connects TRBV10-3 to TRBJ2-1; weak D call: TRBD1 (8 bases). Deletions cut 6 bases from V and 4 bases from J, with 19 bases between. Germline CDR1 reads ENHRY; CDR2 reads SYGVKD. The length of the CDR3 is 16 residues. The CDR3 loop is CAISAATGDYYNEQFF. The CDR3 bases are TGTGCCATCAGCGCCGCGACAGGGGACTATTACAATGAGCAGTTCTTC.

This clone has more than one count but fewer than ten. The V gene is TRBV7-9, the J gene TRBJ1-3; D is undetermined. V lost 5 bases to trimming and J lost 4 bases, with 9 bases between them. This CDR3 is built from 13 residues. Germline CDR1 is SEHNR and CDR2 is FQNEAQ (reference sequence). The CDR3 DNA is TGTGCCAGCAGCCGAGGGCCCGGAAACACCATATATTTT. It yields the protein CASSRGPGNTIYF.

The chain joins TRBV15 to TRBJ1-5; a possible D gene is TRBD1 (6 bases). The CDR3 loop spans 16 amino acids. In germline, CDR1 is LNHNV, CDR2 YYDKDF (reference sequence). Trimming removed 9 bases from V and 1 base from J, with 19 bases in between. The CDR3 spells CATDEGGHQSNQPQHF. CDR3 nucleotide sequence: TGTGCCACGGATGAAGGGGGACACCAGAGCAATCAGCCCCAGCATTTT.

A few counts support this clone. The chain is built from TRBV5-6 and TRBJ1-5; 11 nucleotides line up with TRBD1. The CDR3 runs 17 residues. The junction had 6 bases not matched to a gene; V was cut back by 3 bases and J by 1 base. Germline loops: CDR1 SGHDT, CDR2 YYEEEE. CDR3 DNA sequence: TGTGCCAGCAGCTGGGGGACAGGGGGGCTGAGCAATCAGCCCCAGCATTTT. Its protein is CASSWGTGGLSNQPQHF.

V and J are TRBV6-5 and TRBJ2-1; D is uncertain. V lost 5 bases and J 10 bases, leaving 18 bases between the germline ends. The CDR3 is 14 amino acids. Germline V CDR1 and CDR2: MNHEY, SVGAGI. The CDR3 DNA reads TGTGCCAGCAGTCCCCCTGGAGTCTCGCGGGAGCAGTTCTTC. Its protein is CASSPPGVSREQFF.

The chain couples TRBV15 to TRBJ2-5, with 7 bases lining up with TRBD2. The J segment lost 4 bases and the V segment lost 5 bases, leaving 1 base of the junction unmatched. The CDR3 has 12 residues. Germline CDR1 LNHNV, CDR2 YYDKDF (reference sequence). The CDR3 DNA follows: TGTGCCACCAGCGGGGGGGGAGAGACCCAGTACTTC. Encoded protein: CATSGGGETQYF.

The chain carries TRBV9 and TRBJ1-3; 7 nucleotides line up with TRBD1. Per germline, CDR1 SGDLS and CDR2 YYNGEE. Trimming cost V 0 bases and J 0 bases; bases outside gene matches: 3. This CDR3 contains 16 residues. The CDR3 DNA sequence: TGTGCCAGCAGCGTAGCGACAGGGAGCTCTGGAAACACCATATATTTT. It specifies CASSVATGSSGNTIYF.

The chain recombines TRBV29-1 with TRBJ2-7; no reliable D call. The CDR3 has 13 residues. Germline CDR1 reads SQVTM; CDR2 reads ANQGSEA. V lost 7 bases, J lost 6 bases, and 19 bases lay in between. This chain's CDR3 is CSAFSILEGEQYF. CDR3 DNA: TGCAGCGCCTTTTCTATCCTAGAAGGCGAGCAGTACTTC.

Notes on this clone: Other DNA sequences in the same sample also yield this CDR3. The rearrangement joins TRBV7-3 to TRBJ1-1; D not resolved. The CDR3 runs 13 residues. Germline V gene sequence: CDR1 SGHTA, CDR2 FQGTGA. Trimming stripped 1 base from V and 3 bases from J, with 6 bases between. The DNA for the CDR3 is TGTGCCAGCAGCTTAAAGGGAGACACTGAAGCTTTCTTT. Translation gives CASSLKGDTEAFF.

This clone was detected only once. In DNA form, the CDR3 reads TGTGCCTGGGCGGACGGACTTAATCAGCCCCAGCATTTT. Its protein product is CAWADGLNQPQHF. The chain combines TRBV30 with TRBJ1-5; D call uncertain. V dropped 5 bases and J dropped 4 bases, with 12 bases sitting between them. Germline values: CDR1 GTSNPN, CDR2 SVGIG (reference sequence). This CDR3 is 13 amino acids long.

The chain links TRBV1 to TRBJ2-4; no check of the table's D call, TRBD2, against the DNA was made. TRBV1 is deemed a pseudogene. CDR3 length: 17 residues. CDR3 DNA: TGCACCAGCAGGGGACTAGCGGGAGGCGTAGCCAAAAACATTCAGTACTTC. Encoded protein: CTSRGLAGGVAKNIQYF.

V gene TRBV24-1 combines with J gene TRBJ1-4; 8 bases are shared with TRBD1. CDR1 KGHDR and CDR2 SFDVKD come from the germline V gene. V gave up 5 bases and J gave up 10 bases; unmatched junction bases: 8. CDR3 length equals 14 residues. CDR3 residues: CATSAGTGVGKLFF. The CDR3 coding sequence is TGTGCCACCAGTGCCGGGACAGGCGTCGGAAAACTGTTTTTT.

The V gene is TRBV5-1, the J gene TRBJ2-1; a weak D match, TRBD2 (6 bases). The CDR3 length is 11 residues. V lost 6 bases and J lost 6, with 7 bases in between. The germline gives CDR1 SGHRS, CDR2 YFSETQ. The CDR3 sequence is CASTGSNEQFF. The CDR3 DNA is TGCGCCAGCACCGGGAGCAATGAGCAGTTCTTC. The full variable domain, completed using reference TRBV5-1 and TRBJ2-1, is KAGVTQTPRYLIKTRGQQVTLSCSPISGHRSVSWYQQTPGQGLQFLFEYFSETQRNKGNFPGRFSGRQFSNSRSEMNVSTLELGDSALYLCASTGSNEQFFGPGTRLTVL.

V gene TRBV5-1 combines with J gene TRBJ2-4, with TRBD2 matching over 10 bases. The CDR3 is made up of 16 amino acids. Germline CDR1 is SGHRS and CDR2 is YFSETQ. The V gene end was trimmed by 1 base and the J gene end by 7 bases; junction bases not matched to a gene: 8. CDR3 nucleotides: TGCGCCAGCAGCTTGCTAGCGGGAGTGGGAAAGAACATTCAGTACTTC. Encoded protein: CASSLLAGVGKNIQYF.

The gene calls are TRBV19 and TRBJ2-7; 7 nucleotides line up with TRBD2. Germline V gene lookup returns CDR1 LNHDA and CDR2 SQIVND (reference sequence). CDR3 size: 16 residues. The V gene end was trimmed by 5 bases and the J gene end by 0 bases; junction bases not matched to a gene: 10. Written as DNA, the CDR3 is TGTGCCAGTAGTCCCCGAGCGGGGTCCAGCTCCTACGAGCAGTACTTC. Translation: CASSPRAGSSSYEQYF.

In its sample, this clone was seen once. The chain has TRBV15 and TRBJ2-2; no firm D call. V was pared by 2 bases and J by 0 bases, with 10 bases between. The CDR3 is 16 amino acids. CDR1 LNHNV and CDR2 YYDKDF come from the germline V gene (reference sequence). The CDR3 sequence is CATSRKTTTNTGELFF. The DNA for the CDR3 is TGTGCCACCAGCAGAAAGACAACGACGAACACCGGGGAGCTGTTTTTT.

The chain employs TRBV7-9 and TRBJ1-1, with 8 bases lining up with TRBD1. Germline values: CDR1 SEHNR, CDR2 FQNEAQ (reference sequence). This CDR3 is 13 amino acids long. The V segment lost 4 bases and the J segment 6 bases; nucleotides outside the gene matches: 4. This chain's CDR3 is CASSSDRGAEAFF. For the CDR3, the DNA is TGTGCCAGCAGCTCTGACAGGGGCGCTGAAGCTTTCTTT.

The chain combines TRBV6-6 with TRBJ2-3, with 12 bases fitting TRBD2. Germline loops: CDR1 MNHNY, CDR2 SVGAGI (reference sequence). V dropped 0 bases and J dropped 9; count of bases not matched to a gene: 7. The CDR3 is made up of 16 amino acids. CDR3 loop: CASSYSRASGGETQYF. The CDR3 DNA sequence: TGTGCCAGCAGTTACTCTAGGGCTAGCGGGGGGGAAACGCAGTATTTT.

The chain has TRBV10-3 and TRBJ1-5; D remains unclear. From germline, CDR1 is ENHRY and CDR2 SYGVKD. V was trimmed by 8 bases and J by 5 bases, leaving 16 bases between them. The length of the CDR3 is 14 residues. CDR3 in DNA: TGTGCCATCCGAAGTCCGGGGTTGGATCAGCCCCAGCATTTT. Protein: CAIRSPGLDQPQHF.